The T cell receptor (beta chain) under discussion was sequenced for a study of T cell repertoires in ileal Crohn's disease. CDR1 SGHRS and CDR2 YFSETQ come from the germline V gene. V lost 4 bases, J lost 6 bases, and 19 bases lay in between. CDR3 length equals 16 residues. Method: immunoSEQ multiplex PCR; TCRdb's copy keeps in-frame clones and lacks some. The sample carries roughly 5,000 clones, 69% recorded once. Time point: neoterminal ileum biopsy at postoperative endoscopy, about 6 months after surgery. The rearrangement links TRBV5-1 to TRBJ1-4; D possibly corresponds to TRBD1 (6 bases). This clonotype was obtained from an adult with Crohn's disease. Sequenced sample: ileal tissue. The CDR3 reads CASSRSAGTRYEKLFF. The DNA for the CDR3 is TGCGCCAGCAGCAGATCCGCCGGGACACGGTATGAAAAACTGTTTTTT. The full variable domain, completed using reference TRBV5-1 and TRBJ1-4, is KAGVTQTPRYLIKTRGQQVTLSCSPISGHRSVSWYQQTPGQGLQFLFEYFSETQRNKGNFPGRFSGRQFSNSRSEMNVSTLELGDSALYLCASSRSAGTRYEKLFFGSGTQLSVL.